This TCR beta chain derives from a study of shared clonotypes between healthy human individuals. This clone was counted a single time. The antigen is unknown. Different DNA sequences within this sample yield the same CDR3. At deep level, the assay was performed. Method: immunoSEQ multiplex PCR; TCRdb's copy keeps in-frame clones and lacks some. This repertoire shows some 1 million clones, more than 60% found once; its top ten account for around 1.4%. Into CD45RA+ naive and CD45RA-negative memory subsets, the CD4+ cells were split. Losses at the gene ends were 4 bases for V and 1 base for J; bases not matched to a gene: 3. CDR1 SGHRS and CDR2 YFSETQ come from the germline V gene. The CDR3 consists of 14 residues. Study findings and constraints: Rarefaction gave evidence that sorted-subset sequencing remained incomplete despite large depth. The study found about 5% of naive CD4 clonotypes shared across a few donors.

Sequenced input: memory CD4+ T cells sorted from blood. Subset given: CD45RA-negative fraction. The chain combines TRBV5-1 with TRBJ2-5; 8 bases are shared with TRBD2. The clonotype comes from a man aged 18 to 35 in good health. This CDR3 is CASSPGLAQETQYF. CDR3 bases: TGCGCCAGCAGCCCCGGACTAGCCCAAGAGACCCAGTACTTC.